The T cell receptor (beta chain) described here comes from a study of PD-1 blockade in classical Hodgkin lymphoma. Findings of the study overall: Differences between repertoires have undefined causes, possibly disease activity or prior therapy. Relative to healthy donors, newly diagnosed patients reportedly had lower baseline TCR diversity, which was reported as lower still in relapsed/refractory patients.

The trim removed 2 bases at V and 3 bases at J, leaving 9 bases unmatched. CDR3 length equals 16 residues. Germline assignment: CDR1 LGHNA and CDR2 YSLEER. Time point of the sample: cycle 4 day 1 (C4D1), after around six weeks of nivolumab. After autologous stem cell transplantation all patients relapsed, and prior brentuximab vedotin exposure differed between cohorts. Patients' outcomes at their best amounted to complete response, partial response or progressive disease. As for this clone: Antigen unknown.

TCRdb keeps only in-frame clones here, not all; method: immunoSEQ multiplex PCR. The table includes around 93,000 clones, around 80% detected once. This clonotype originated in a human donor with classical Hodgkin lymphoma. This chain links TRBV4-3 with TRBJ1-2, with 7 bases matching TRBD1. Sequenced material: peripheral blood mononuclear cells (PBMCs), taken before the fourth cycle of nivolumab. The DNA of the CDR3 is TGCGCCAGCAGCCAACTGACAGGGACCGGGGACTATGGCTACACCTTC. It encodes CASSQLTGTGDYGYTF.